The 27 T cell receptor beta chains below come from one sample, sequenced in a study of shared clonotypes between healthy human individuals. The method was immunoSEQ multiplex PCR; TCRdb's version includes in-frame clones alone and lacks a portion of them. This table holds a few hundred thousand clones, roughly 87% found once. The specimen sequenced was memory CD8+ T cells sorted from blood. Subset specified: CD45RO+ cells pooled with CCR7-negative TemRA cells. These TCRs come from a man younger than 35 in good health.

The chain has TRBV30 and TRBJ2-3, with D unresolved. V dropped 0 bases and J dropped 8 bases, with 9 bases sitting between them. This CDR3 spans 12 amino acids. Per the germline V gene, CDR1 is GTSNPN and CDR2 is SVGIG (reference sequence). The CDR3 nucleotides are TGTGCCTGGAGTGTGGTGACGGCTACGCAGTATTTT. Amino acid sequence: CAWSVVTATQYF.

The chain couples TRBV7-8 to TRBJ2-2, with TRBD1 identical over 7 bases. Germline V gene data show CDR1 as SGHVS and CDR2 as FQNEAQ. This CDR3 has 17 residues. J was trimmed by 5 bases and V by 3 bases; bases with no gene match: 12. CDR3 DNA: TGTGCCAGCAGCTTGACAGGGCTCCCCACCTGGACCGGGGAGCTGTTTTTT. Residues: CASSLTGLPTWTGELFF. The complete variable domain, with remaining parts taken from reference TRBV7-8 and TRBJ2-2, reads GAGVSQSPRYKVAKRGQDVALRCDPISGHVSLFWYQQALGQGPEFLTYFQNEAQLDKSGLPSDRFFAERPEGSVSTLKIQRTQQEDSAVYLCASSLTGLPTWTGELFFGEGSRLTVL.

The chain recombines TRBV27 with TRBJ1-2; TRBD1 matches 7 bases. Germline assignment: CDR1 MNHEY and CDR2 SMNVEV (reference sequence). V shed 3 bases and J 0 bases; nucleotides not matched to a gene: 10. CDR3 length: 17 residues. Here the CDR3 reads CASSFLTLGGANYGYTF. CDR3 bases: TGTGCCAGCAGTTTCCTTACTTTAGGGGGCGCTAACTATGGCTACACCTTC.

This rearrangement joins TRBV6-5 to TRBJ2-1, with TRBD1 matching 7 bases. Per germline, CDR1 MNHEY and CDR2 SVGAGI. J was trimmed by 6 bases and V by 0 bases; bases with no gene match: 2. The CDR3 is 14 amino acids. DNA of the CDR3: TGTGCCAGCAGTTACTCGGGACAGAGCAATGAGCAGTTCTTC. Encoded protein: CASSYSGQSNEQFF.

The rearrangement uses TRBV27 and TRBJ2-2; possibly TRBD1 for D (6 bases). The CDR3 has 16 residues. Per the germline V gene, CDR1 is MNHEY and CDR2 is SMNVEV (reference sequence). The ends were cut back, 6 bases at V and 0 bases at J, with 14 bases in the middle. The CDR3 loop reads CASRAGQFANTGELFF. Here the CDR3 DNA reads TGTGCCAGCAGGGCTGGACAGTTCGCGAACACCGGGGAGCTGTTTTTT.

This chain's CDR3 is CASSSWVGGPDNEQFF. The CDR3 DNA reads TGTGCCAGCAGCTCCTGGGTGGGAGGGCCAGACAATGAGCAGTTCTTC. The rearrangement uses TRBV7-9 and TRBJ2-1, with 7 bases identical to TRBD2. This CDR3 contains 16 residues. Trimming took 4 bases from V and 5 from J; bases not matched to a gene: 11. Germline V lookup: CDR1 SEHNR, CDR2 FQNEAQ (reference sequence).

The rearrangement links TRBV28 to TRBJ2-5; D perhaps matches TRBD1 (6 bases). The V gene's germline CDR1 is MDHEN and CDR2 SYDVKM. The CDR3 is 14 amino acids. Trimming cost V 3 bases and J 1 base, with 9 bases left between them. CDR3 loop: CASSFEGVQETQYF. Here the CDR3 DNA reads TGTGCCAGCAGTTTTGAGGGGGTCCAAGAGACCCAGTACTTC.

This sequence joins TRBV6-1 and TRBJ2-1, with 10 bases matching TRBD2. The V gene's germline CDR1 is MNHNS and CDR2 SASEGT. The CDR3 sequence is 15 residues long. With 1 base clipped from V and 4 bases from J, the junction kept 1 base outside the gene matches. In DNA, the CDR3 is TGTGCCAGCAGTGAAGTACTAGCGGGGTACAATGAGCAGTTCTTC. It yields the protein CASSEVLAGYNEQFF.

The V gene is TRBV5-1, the J gene TRBJ2-1, with D possibly matching TRBD1 (6 bases). Germline CDR1 and CDR2: SGHRS and YFSETQ. The length of the CDR3 is 17 residues. The germline V and J ends were trimmed by 7 bases and 1 base, with 21 bases remaining between them. CDR3 bases: TGCGCCAGCCATATCACAGGGCGAATCGATTCCTACAATGAGCAGTTCTTC. This encodes CASHITGRIDSYNEQFF.

The V and J genes are TRBV7-9 and TRBJ2-2; D gene uncertain. Germline values: CDR1 SEHNR, CDR2 FQNEAQ (reference sequence). Trimming removed 1 base from V and 7 bases from J, with 4 bases in between. This CDR3 contains 12 residues. The CDR3 region has the DNA TGTGCCAGCAGCTTAGGACTCGGGGAGCTGTTTTTT. It codes for CASSLGLGELFF. The entire variable domain, with the rest obtained from reference TRBV7-9 and TRBJ2-2, is as follows: DTGVSQNPRHKITKRGQNVTFRCDPISEHNRLYWYRQTLGQGPEFLTYFQNEAQLEKSRLLSDRFSAERPKGSFSTLEIQRTEQGDSAMYLCASSLGLGELFFGEGSRLTVL.

V is TRBV6-6 and J is TRBJ1-1, with D perhaps matching TRBD1 (6 bases). The CDR3 totals 12 residues. Germline CDR1 is MNHNY and CDR2 is SVGAGI (reference sequence). With 5 bases removed from V and 8 bases from J, the gap between germline ends came to 12 bases. CDR3 region: CASSIQGSEAFF. CDR3 nucleotides: TGTGCCAGCAGTATACAGGGTTCCGAAGCTTTCTTT.

The chain uses TRBV27 and TRBJ2-7; D might be TRBD1 (6 bases). V lost 3 bases and J lost 3, with 9 bases in between. This CDR3 comprises 13 residues. Germline loops: CDR1 MNHEY, CDR2 SMNVEV (reference sequence). CDR3 DNA: TGTGCCAGCAGTTTGGACAGTAACTACGAGCAGTACTTC. Translated: CASSLDSNYEQYF.

This clone was seen a few times. The rearrangement links TRBV1 to TRBJ1-6; the D call of TRBD1 is as the table states it, not checked on the DNA. TRBV1 is recorded as a pseudogene. The CDR3 extends over 16 amino acids. CDR3 loop: CTSSQEGRGPNSPLHF. In DNA, the CDR3 is TGCACCAGCAGCCAAGAGGGAAGGGGGCCTAATTCACCCCTCCACTTT.

V usage is TRBV6-4 and J usage is TRBJ1-5; D is unclear. V shed 0 bases and J shed 5 bases, with 17 bases lying between them. This CDR3 has 17 residues. CDR1 is MRHNA, CDR2 SNTAGT, per germline. CDR3 region: CASSDSYLRPWYQPQHF. The CDR3 DNA is TGTGCCAGCAGTGACTCCTATTTACGGCCTTGGTATCAGCCCCAGCATTTT.

This rearrangement joins TRBV25-1 to TRBJ2-7; TRBD2 aligns across 7 bases. The ends lost 4 bases at V and 1 base at J; junction bases unmatched: 1. Looked up from germline, CDR1 is MGHDK and CDR2 is SYGVNS. CDR3 size: 13 residues. The CDR3 bases are TGTGCCAGCAGTGTCGGGGGGTCCTACGAGCAGTACTTC. Translation: CASSVGGSYEQYF.

The V call is TRBV28, the J call TRBJ1-1; the match to TRBD1 covers 9 bases. CDR3 length: 13 residues. Trimming cost V 3 bases and J 6 bases; bases outside gene matches: 2. The germline gives CDR1 MDHEN, CDR2 SYDVKM. CDR3 DNA sequence: TGTGCCAGCAGTTTGGGGACAGGGTCTGAAGCTTTCTTT. It translates to CASSLGTGSEAFF.

The chain couples TRBV18 to TRBJ2-7; D possibly uses TRBD1 or TRBD2 (5 bases each). The CDR3 totals 15 residues. With 6 bases removed from V and 2 bases from J, the gap between germline ends came to 17 bases. CDR1 is KGHSH, CDR2 LQKENI, per germline. CDR3: CASSLGAAPAYEQYF. As DNA, the CDR3 is TGTGCCAGCTCCCTCGGGGCAGCACCTGCCTACGAGCAGTACTTC.

This clone was detected only once. The chain carries TRBV9 and TRBJ2-3; 8 bases are a match to TRBD2. The CDR3 has 16 residues. Trimming took 0 bases from V and 3 from J; bases not matched to a gene: 6. Germline V CDR1 and CDR2: SGDLS, YYNGEE. For the CDR3, the DNA is TGTGCCAGCAGCGTAGCAGCGGGAGCCCATACAGATACGCAGTATTTT. Residues: CASSVAAGAHTDTQYF.

V and J are TRBV11-2 and TRBJ2-3, with 8 bases that match TRBD2. The ends lost 2 bases at V and 5 bases at J; junction bases unmatched: 6. Per the germline V gene, CDR1 is SGHAT and CDR2 is FQNNGV. CDR3 length: 15 residues. The CDR3, as DNA: TGTGCCAGCAGCTTAACTAGCGGCATGGGAGATACGCAGTATTTT. Amino acids: CASSLTSGMGDTQYF.

This clone was detected many times. J is TRBJ2-2 and V is TRBV10-3; 13 bases fit TRBD2. Trimming took 5 bases from V and 0 from J; bases not matched to a gene: 3. The CDR3 is 17 residues long. Germline-derived CDR1 and CDR2 are ENHRY and SYGVKD. The CDR3 DNA is TGTGCCATCAGTAGTGGGACTAGCGGGACGAACACCGGGGAGCTGTTTTTT. It translates to CAISSGTSGTNTGELFF.

This clone was recorded at least ten times. The chain employs TRBV21-1 and TRBJ2-7. TRBV21-1 is classified as a pseudogene. The CDR3 is 13 amino acids. The CDR3 nucleotides read TGTGCCTTTCAGGGACGGTCCGAGGACGAGCAGTACTTC. Its translation: CAFQGRSEDEQYF.

The chain carries TRBV7-6 and TRBJ2-7; 7 bases are shared with TRBD1. Germline trimming cut 3 bases from V and 2 bases from J; bases unmatched to any gene: 4. Germline CDR1 reads SGHVS; CDR2 reads FNYEAQ. This CDR3 contains 14 residues. The CDR3 sequence is CASSFGDSTYEQYF. The DNA for the CDR3 is TGTGCCAGCAGCTTCGGGGACAGTACCTACGAGCAGTACTTC.

The gene calls are TRBV29-1 and TRBJ2-3; perhaps TRBD2 as D (7 bases). Germline V gene data show CDR1 as SQVTM and CDR2 as ANQGSEA. The CDR3 covers 14 residues. The V end lost 8 bases, the J end lost 0 bases, and 15 bases lay between the germline ends. The chain's CDR3 is CSSEGGLSTDTQYF. Here the CDR3 DNA reads TGCAGCTCTGAGGGGGGGCTAAGCACAGATACGCAGTATTTT.

This rearrangement joins TRBV11-2 to TRBJ2-1; TRBD2 matches 8 bases. The V gene's germline CDR1 is SGHAT and CDR2 FQNNGV. V lost 2 bases to trimming and J lost 3 bases; unmatched junction nucleotides: 3. The CDR3 is 15 amino acids. CDR3 coding DNA: TGTGCCAGCAGCTTATTCCTAGCGGGCTACAATGAGCAGTTCTTC. Translated: CASSLFLAGYNEQFF.

The chain combines TRBV2 with TRBJ2-5; no firm D call. CDR1 is SNHLY, CDR2 FYNNEI, per germline. V was shortened by 1 base and J by 5 bases, with 11 bases between the two germline ends. The CDR3 is 14 amino acids. CDR3 sequence reads: CASSEGTRGETQYF. The CDR3 DNA follows: TGTGCCAGCAGTGAAGGGACCCGTGGGGAGACCCAGTACTTC.

This clone appeared once. The chain combines TRBV6-4 with TRBJ2-6; D call uncertain. Trimming left V 1 base short and J 2 bases short, with 3 bases between. Germline CDR1 is MRHNA and CDR2 is SNTAGT. CDR3 length: 14 residues. The DNA of the CDR3 is TGTGCCAGCAGTGACTTTGCTGGGGCCAACGTCCTGACTTTC. Protein product: CASSDFAGANVLTF.

The chain uses TRBV6-1 and TRBJ1-5; 7 bases match TRBD1. V dropped 8 bases and J dropped 6; count of bases not matched to a gene: 10. This CDR3 is 14 amino acids long. Germline V gene lookup returns CDR1 MNHNS and CDR2 SASEGT. In DNA, the CDR3 is TGTGCCAGCGAGGCAGGGGGTATTACTCAGCCCCAGCATTTT. Translated, it gives CASEAGGITQPQHF.